This T cell receptor beta chain originates from a study of blood T cells in healthy people across ages. Findings of the study overall: No conclusive comparison of naive versus antigen-experienced cells was possible with unsorted PBMCs.

Sample-barcoded 5' priming and a J-beta primer mix drove a second PCR of about 6 to 12 cycles. Each TCR beta cDNA got a 12-nucleotide random molecular identifier. MiXCR, applied by TCRdb to the 5' RACE reads, yields one record per CDR3 protein. The sample carries some 1.5 million distinct CDR3 sequences, about 42% recorded once. CDR1 MGHRA and CDR2 YSYEKL come from the germline V gene. The CDR3 spans 17 residues. The V gene end was trimmed by 3 bases and the J gene end by 4 bases; junction bases not matched to a gene: 7. The draw of peripheral blood yielded around 9.6 milliliters from each donor. Extraction yielded at least 5 micrograms of total RNA per sample. This clonotype was found a few times. As yet, its antigen is unknown.

The chain links TRBV4-1 to TRBJ2-1; 12 nucleotides align to TRBD1. What was sequenced was blood. The source of this sequence is a woman between 18 and 30 years old in good health. CDR3 bases: TGCGCCAGCAGCCAGACCGGGACAGGGGGCGTATACAATGAGCAGTTCTTC. It codes for CASSQTGTGGVYNEQFF.